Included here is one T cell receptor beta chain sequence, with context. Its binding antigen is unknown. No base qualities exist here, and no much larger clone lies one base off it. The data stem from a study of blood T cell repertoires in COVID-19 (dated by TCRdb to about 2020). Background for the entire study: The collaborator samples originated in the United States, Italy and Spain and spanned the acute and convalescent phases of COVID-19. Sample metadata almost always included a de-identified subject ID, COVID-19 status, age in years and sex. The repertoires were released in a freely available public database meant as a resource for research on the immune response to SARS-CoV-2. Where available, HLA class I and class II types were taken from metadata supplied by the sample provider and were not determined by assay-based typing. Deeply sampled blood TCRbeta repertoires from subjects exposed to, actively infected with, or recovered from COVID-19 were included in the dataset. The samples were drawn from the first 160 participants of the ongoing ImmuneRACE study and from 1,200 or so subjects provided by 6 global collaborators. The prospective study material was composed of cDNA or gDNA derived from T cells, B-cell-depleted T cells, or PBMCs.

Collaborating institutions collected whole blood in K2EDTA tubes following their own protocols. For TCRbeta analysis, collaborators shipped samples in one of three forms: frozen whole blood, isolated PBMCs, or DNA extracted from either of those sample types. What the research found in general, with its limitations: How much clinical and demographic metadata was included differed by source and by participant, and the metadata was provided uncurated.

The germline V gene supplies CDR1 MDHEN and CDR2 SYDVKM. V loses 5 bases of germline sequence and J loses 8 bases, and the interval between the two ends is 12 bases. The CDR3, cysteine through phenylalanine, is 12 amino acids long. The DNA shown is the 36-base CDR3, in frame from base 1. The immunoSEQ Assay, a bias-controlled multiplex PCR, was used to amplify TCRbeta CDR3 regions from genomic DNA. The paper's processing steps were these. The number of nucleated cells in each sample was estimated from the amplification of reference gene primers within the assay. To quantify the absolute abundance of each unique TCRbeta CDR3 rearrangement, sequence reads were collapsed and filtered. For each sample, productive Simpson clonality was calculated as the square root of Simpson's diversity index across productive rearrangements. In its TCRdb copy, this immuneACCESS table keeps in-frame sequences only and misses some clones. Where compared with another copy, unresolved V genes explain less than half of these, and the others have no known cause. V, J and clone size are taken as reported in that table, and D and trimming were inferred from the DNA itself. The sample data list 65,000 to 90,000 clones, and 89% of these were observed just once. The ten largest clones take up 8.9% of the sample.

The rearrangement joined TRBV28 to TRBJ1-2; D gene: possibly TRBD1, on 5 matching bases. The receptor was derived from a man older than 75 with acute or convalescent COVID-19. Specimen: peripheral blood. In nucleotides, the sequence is TGTGCCAGCAGTCCCGGGGGGTTAGGCTACACCTTC. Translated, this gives CASSPGGLGYTF.